The 7 T cell receptor beta chains in this list originate from one sample, sequenced in a study of T cell repertoires in cytomegalovirus infection. These receptors lack a known antigen. In TCRdb, the reads were re-called with MiXCR into one record per CDR3 protein. The sample contains hundreds of thousands of distinct CDR3 sequences, around 30% of which appear only once. This sample comprised cultured PBMCs, obtained from culture after CMV antigen stimulation. Receptors were obtained from a human donor in good health (CMV status not recorded). Some clones in this sample may be carry-over from other donors' samples.

This clonotype occurred a few times. The chain couples TRBV5-6 to TRBJ1-1, with D unclear. This CDR3 has 13 residues. The germline CDR1 and CDR2 sequences are SGHDT and YYEEEE. Trimming cost V 3 bases and J 1 base, with 7 bases left between them. The CDR3 loop reads CASSWGWNTEAFF. The CDR3 coding sequence is TGTGCCAGCAGCTGGGGTTGGAACACTGAAGCTTTCTTT.

This clonotype was counted between two and nine times. The chain employs TRBV28 and TRBJ1-1; no clear D. V was trimmed by 4 bases and J by 4 bases, leaving 7 bases between them. The germline V gene encodes CDR1 MDHEN and CDR2 SYDVKM. This CDR3 region has 12 residues. The DNA for the CDR3 is TGTGCCAGCAGTTCCAGTAGCACTGAAGCTTTCTTT. Translation gives CASSSSSTEAFF.

This clonotype came up a few times. V usage is TRBV4-1 and J usage is TRBJ2-1; D possibly uses TRBD1 or TRBD2 (5 bases each). The V end lost 4 bases, the J end lost 6 bases, and 19 bases lay between the germline ends. Germline V gives CDR1 MGHRA, CDR2 YSYEKL. The CDR3 contains 16 residues. The CDR3 reads CASSPDSVPGGNEQFF. CDR3 nucleotide sequence: TGCGCCAGCAGCCCAGACTCGGTGCCTGGGGGCAATGAGCAGTTCTTC.

This clonotype appeared a few times. The J gene is TRBJ2-1, the V gene TRBV19; the match to TRBD2 covers 10 bases. Germline assignment: CDR1 LNHDA and CDR2 SQIVND (reference sequence). The CDR3 contains 15 residues. The V and J ends lost 7 bases and 8 bases, in that order; junction bases with no gene match: 11. CDR3 nucleotides: TGTGCCAGTATCCAAGCGGGAGGGCCGAGCGATGAGCAGTTCTTC. Amino acid sequence: CASIQAGGPSDEQFF. The full variable domain, its missing parts supplied by reference TRBV19 and TRBJ2-1, is DGGITQSPKYLFRKEGQNVTLSCEQNLNHDAMYWYRQDPGQGLRLIYYSQIVNDFQKGDIAEGYSVSREKKESFPLTVTSAQKNPTAFYLCASIQAGGPSDEQFFGPGTRLTVL.

The chain has TRBV27 and TRBJ2-2, with 7 bases that match TRBD2. The CDR3 is 16 amino acids. The ends lost 2 bases at V and 5 bases at J; junction bases unmatched: 8. CDR1 and CDR2 from the germline V gene are MNHEY and SMNVEV (reference sequence). The CDR3 coding sequence is TGTGCCAGCAGTTTACTAGCGGTAGGGGTGACCGGGGAGCTGTTTTTT. This sequence encodes CASSLLAVGVTGELFF.

V gene TRBV6-8 combines with J gene TRBJ1-1; D is unclear. V was cut by 6 bases and J by 1 base, with 18 bases left in between. Germline values: CDR1 MNHGY, CDR2 SAAAGT. This CDR3 is built from 16 residues. CDR3 sequence reads: CASRPESGLQNTEAFF. CDR3 nucleotide sequence: TGTGCCAGCAGACCCGAGAGCGGCCTACAGAACACTGAAGCTTTCTTT.

The chain links TRBV11-3 to TRBJ2-1; 9 bases are a match to TRBD2. The germline gives CDR1 SGHNT, CDR2 YENEEA. Trimming at V came to 1 base and at J to 3 bases, leaving 10 bases not matched to a gene. This CDR3 is 18 amino acids long. The CDR3 sequence is CASSLGPISGRIYNEQFF. In DNA form, the CDR3 reads TGTGCCAGCAGCTTAGGGCCCATTAGCGGGAGAATCTACAATGAGCAGTTCTTC.